Shown below are 13 T cell receptor beta chains from a single sample sequenced in a study of blood T cell repertoires in COVID-19. Here immunoSEQ multiplex PCR was the method, and the copy in TCRdb shows in-frame clones only, minus some. The profile covers roughly 200,000 clones, with about 85% appearing a single time and roughly 18% taken by the ten largest. Sequenced material: peripheral blood. The receptors originated from a person aged 65 to 85 with COVID-19, enrolled during active disease.

The chain joins TRBV7-3 to TRBJ2-1, with 9 bases aligning to TRBD2. The CDR3 covers 19 residues. J gave up 3 bases and V 0 bases, and 12 bases lay outside the gene matches. CDR1 is SGHTA and CDR2 is FQGTGA in the germline V gene. The CDR3 sequence is CASSLTVLAGVPHYNEQFF. CDR3 nucleotides: TGTGCCAGCAGCTTAACGGTGTTAGCGGGAGTTCCTCACTACAATGAGCAGTTCTTC.

V usage is TRBV4-3 and J usage is TRBJ2-3, with TRBD2 identical over 8 bases. This CDR3 has 16 residues. Losses at the gene ends were 4 bases for V and 1 base for J; bases not matched to a gene: 7. The germline V gene has CDR1 LGHNA and CDR2 YSLEER. In nucleotides, the CDR3 is TGCGCCAGCAGCCTGGACGGGGGGGCGGGCACAGATACGCAGTATTTT. Its translation: CASSLDGGAGTDTQYF.

This clone was counted a single time. This rearrangement joins TRBV19 to TRBJ2-1; TRBD2 aligns across 10 bases. Germline lookup yields CDR1 LNHDA and CDR2 SQIVND (reference sequence). The junction had 8 bases not matched to a gene; V was cut back by 8 bases and J by 10 bases. The CDR3 spans 13 residues. The chain's CDR3 is CASLERGGLEQFF. CDR3 bases: TGTGCCAGTTTGGAGCGGGGGGGACTCGAGCAGTTCTTC.

This clone was counted a few times. V and J are TRBV7-8 and TRBJ1-2; D is perhaps TRBD1 (5 bases). CDR1 and CDR2 from the germline V gene are SGHVS and FQNEAQ. V lost 0 bases, J lost 9 bases, and 11 bases lay in between. The CDR3 consists of 13 residues. Here the CDR3 reads CASSLATQGSYTF. The DNA for the CDR3 is TGTGCCAGCAGCTTAGCAACTCAGGGAAGCTACACCTTC.

The rearrangement uses TRBV19 and TRBJ2-3, with D maybe TRBD2 (6 bases). The CDR3 has 14 amino acids. Germline values: CDR1 LNHDA, CDR2 SQIVND (reference sequence). The germline V and J ends were trimmed by 3 bases and 2 bases, with 9 bases remaining between them. CDR3 region: CASSMGGSTDTQYF. CDR3 bases: TGTGCCAGTAGTATGGGAGGCTCCACAGATACGCAGTATTTT. Variable domain in full (rest from reference TRBV19 and TRBJ2-3): DGGITQSPKYLFRKEGQNVTLSCEQNLNHDAMYWYRQDPGQGLRLIYYSQIVNDFQKGDIAEGYSVSREKKESFPLTVTSAQKNPTAFYLCASSMGGSTDTQYFGPGTRLTVL.

CDR3 sequence: CASSRGGGGELFF. The CDR3 DNA is TGTGCCAGCAGCCGCGGGGGCGGCGGGGAGCTGTTTTTT. The V gene is TRBV3-1 (or the pseudogene TRBV3-2), the J gene TRBJ2-2, with D possibly being TRBD2 (7 bases). The germline gives CDR1 LGHDT, CDR2 YNNKEL (reference sequence). Trimming shortened V by 4 bases and J by 7 bases, and 10 bases separated the two germline ends. The CDR3 covers 13 residues.

The CDR3 DNA reads TGTGCCAGCAGCCGGAAGCCCGGGAGCACAGATACGCAGTATTTT. Translation gives CASSRKPGSTDTQYF. The chain combines TRBV3-1 (or the pseudogene TRBV3-2) with TRBJ2-3; D unresolved. The V gene's germline CDR1 is LGHDT and CDR2 YNNKEL (reference sequence). With 4 bases removed from V and 0 bases from J, the gap between germline ends came to 11 bases. This CDR3 is 15 amino acids long.

This chain connects TRBV29-1 to TRBJ1-4, with D tentatively TRBD1 (6 bases). Germline V gene sequence: CDR1 SQVTM, CDR2 ANQGSEA. The CDR3 has 13 residues. V lost 7 bases to trimming and J lost 8 bases, with 17 bases between them. CDR3 region: CSALTGPGEKLFF. As DNA, the CDR3 is TGCAGCGCACTGACAGGCCCAGGGGAAAAACTGTTTTTT. Full variable domain (missing parts from reference TRBV29-1 and TRBJ1-4): SAVISQKPSRDICQRGTSLTIQCQVDSQVTMMFWYRQQPGQSLTLIATANQGSEATYESGFVIDKFPISRPNLTFSTLTVSNMSPEDSSIYLCSALTGPGEKLFFGSGTQLSVL.

V is TRBV28 and J is TRBJ2-4; TRBD1 agrees at 7 bases. The junction had 4 bases not matched to a gene; V was cut back by 2 bases and J by 6 bases. The CDR3 totals 14 residues. Germline loops: CDR1 MDHEN, CDR2 SYDVKM. The CDR3 here is CASSLPQGINIQYF. CDR3 coding DNA: TGTGCCAGCAGTTTACCACAGGGGATAAACATTCAGTACTTC. The entire variable domain, with the rest obtained from reference TRBV28 and TRBJ2-4, is as follows: DVKVTQSSRYLVKRTGEKVFLECVQDMDHENMFWYRQDPGLGLRLIYFSYDVKMKEKGDIPEGYSVSREKKERFSLILESASTNQTSMYLCASSLPQGINIQYFGAGTRLSVL.

The rearrangement links TRBV20-1 to TRBJ2-3, with TRBD2 identical over 8 bases. The CDR3 is made up of 15 amino acids. Unmatched junction bases numbered 12, after V lost 5 bases and J lost 5 bases. The germline gives CDR1 DFQATT, CDR2 SNEGSKA (reference sequence). The CDR3 coding sequence is TGCAGTGCTCGTGGGGTCAGCGGGAGAGGAGATACGCAGTATTTT. Protein: CSARGVSGRGDTQYF.

The chain joins TRBV6-5 to TRBJ2-1, with 9 bases aligning to TRBD1. The junction had 9 bases not matched to a gene; V was cut back by 4 bases and J by 8 bases. CDR1 and CDR2 (germline): MNHEY, SVGAGI. The CDR3 runs to 15 residues. CDR3: CASSSRTGVVYEQFF. CDR3 nucleotides: TGTGCCAGCAGTTCCCGGACAGGGGTGGTCTATGAGCAGTTCTTC.

Details on this clone: A read error may account for a junction end that differs from germline. V usage is TRBV3-1 (or the pseudogene TRBV3-2) and J usage is TRBJ1-1; no clear D. There are 14 residues in the CDR3. Germline lookup yields CDR1 LGHDT and CDR2 YNNKEL (reference sequence). The CDR3 region is CASTQKSGYTEAFF. In nucleotides, the CDR3 is TGTGCCAGCACCCAAAAGTCCGGGTACACTGAAGCTTTCTTT.

V usage is TRBV14 and J usage is TRBJ2-1; TRBD2 aligns across 7 bases. The V gene's germline CDR1 is SGHDN and CDR2 FVKESK. J lost 3 bases, V lost 4 bases, and 9 bases had no gene match. The length of the CDR3 is 16 residues. CDR3 DNA sequence: TGTGCCAGCAGCCCTCCGACTAGCTTGTTCTACAATGAGCAGTTCTTC. Translated, it gives CASSPPTSLFYNEQFF.